Listed here are 21 T cell receptor beta chains from one sample, sequenced in a study of early T cells in non-severe SARS-CoV-2 infection. One entry per CDR3 protein results from TCRdb running MiXCR on the 5' RACE reads. The repertoire holds roughly 80,000 distinct CDR3 sequences, with over 11% as singletons. Specimen: whole blood. The receptor source for this set is an adult who was a healthcare worker with PCR-confirmed SARS-CoV-2 infection or an uninfected control (not recorded which).

This clonotype occurred a few times. The chain has TRBV29-1 and TRBJ2-1; 7 bases are shared with TRBD2. The CDR3 runs to 14 residues. The V gene's germline CDR1 is SQVTM and CDR2 ANQGSEA. Trimming cost V 6 bases and J 1 base; bases outside gene matches: 6. CDR3 DNA sequence: TGCAGCGTCGAGCGGGATAGGTCCTACAATGAGCAGTTCTTC. This sequence encodes CSVERDRSYNEQFF.

On this clonotype: One end of the junction fails to match germline, which may point to a read error. The chain combines TRBV5-4 with TRBJ2-7; tentative D call: TRBD1 (5 bases). Germline V CDR1 and CDR2: SGHNT, YYREEE (reference sequence). The CDR3 has 11 amino acids. The CDR3 region is CASSLAGEQYF. The CDR3 DNA reads TGTGCCAGCAGTTTGGCAGGGGAGCAGTACTTC.

This clonotype occurred many times. CDR3 DNA: TGTGCCAGCAGCTTAGGGGTGGGGCGTGAGCAGTTCTTC. Its translation is CASSLGVGREQFF. The chain carries TRBV7-9 and TRBJ2-1; maybe TRBD1 (5 bases). CDR1 and CDR2 from the germline V gene are SEHNR and FQNEAQ (reference sequence). CDR3 size: 13 residues. V lost 1 base and J lost 9, with 10 bases in between.

This clonotype was counted between two and nine times. The V call is TRBV7-9, the J call TRBJ2-7; weak D call: TRBD1 (5 bases). The CDR3 consists of 15 residues. The ends were cut back, 5 bases at V and 2 bases at J, with 16 bases in the middle. Germline-derived CDR1 and CDR2 are SEHNR and FQNEAQ (reference sequence). DNA for the CDR3: TGTGCCAGCAGCAAGACAGCCTCGGCCCCCTACGAGCAGTACTTC. Its protein product is CASSKTASAPYEQYF.

In its sample, this clonotype was seen a few times. The DNA for the CDR3 is TGTGCCAGCAGCAACGAGCTCGCGAGCCAGCCCCAGCATTTT. This sequence encodes CASSNELASQPQHF. V usage is TRBV2 and J usage is TRBJ1-5; D remains ambiguous. The germline V gene has CDR1 SNHLY and CDR2 FYNNEI. The CDR3 runs 14 residues. V was cut by 6 bases and J by 7 bases, with 16 bases left in between.

About this clonotype itself: A much larger clonotype is one base distant, so this may be a read error. The chain joins TRBV20-1 to TRBJ2-7; D may correspond to TRBD1 or TRBD2 (6 bases each). The germline V gene has CDR1 DFQATT and CDR2 SNEGSKA (reference sequence). The CDR3 extends over 12 amino acids. Trimming removed 6 bases from V and 6 bases from J, with 15 bases in between. The CDR3: CSAEGGKAEQYF. In DNA, the CDR3 is TGCAGTGCGGAGGGGGGCAAAGCCGAGCAGTACTTC.

On this clonotype: A much bigger clone sits one base away, suggesting this may be a read error. This chain joins TRBV6-5 and TRBJ1-6; D gene unclear. The V gene's germline CDR1 is MNHEY and CDR2 SVGAGI. The CDR3 contains 12 residues. This CDR3 reads CASKVYNSPLYF. The CDR3 DNA follows: TGTGCCAGCAAAGTTTATAATTCACCCCTCTACTTT.

Only a few counts were recorded for this clonotype. This rearrangement joins TRBV3-1 to TRBJ1-2; 7 bases agree with TRBD1. Germline CDR1 reads LGHDT; CDR2 reads YNNKEL (reference sequence). This CDR3 comprises 14 residues. V lost 4 bases and J lost 2; bases outside the gene matches: 4. The CDR3, as DNA: TGTGCCAGCAGCCCAGGGACAGCGAACTATGGCTACACCTTC. Translation gives CASSPGTANYGYTF.

This clonotype was seen ten or more times. This chain connects TRBV7-8 to TRBJ1-1, with TRBD1 as a possible D gene (5 bases). Germline CDR1 reads SGHVS; CDR2 reads FQNEAQ. The CDR3 has 15 amino acids. Trimming stripped 1 base from V and 1 base from J, with 10 bases between. CDR3: CASSLEPGPNTEAFF. CDR3 in DNA: TGTGCCAGCAGCTTAGAACCGGGACCGAACACTGAAGCTTTCTTT. The whole variable domain, remainder taken from reference TRBV7-8 and TRBJ1-1, is GAGVSQSPRYKVAKRGQDVALRCDPISGHVSLFWYQQALGQGPEFLTYFQNEAQLDKSGLPSDRFFAERPEGSVSTLKIQRTQQEDSAVYLCASSLEPGPNTEAFFGQGTRLTVV.

This sequence joins TRBV27 and TRBJ2-7; 9 bases fit TRBD1. J was trimmed by 5 bases and V by 0 bases; bases with no gene match: 2. CDR3 size: 14 residues. Per germline, CDR1 MNHEY and CDR2 SMNVEV (reference sequence). CDR3 bases: TGTGCCAGCAGTTTATCGGGACAGGGCGACGAGCAGTACTTC. Its translation is CASSLSGQGDEQYF.

This clonotype was found many times. V usage is TRBV7-3 and J usage is TRBJ2-2, with D hard to call. There are 15 residues in the CDR3. Trimming left V 4 bases short and J 6 bases short, with 15 bases between. The germline V gene encodes CDR1 SGHTA and CDR2 FQGTGA. The CDR3 loop is CASSSMGRGAGELFF. In DNA, the CDR3 is TGTGCCAGCAGCTCGATGGGTCGCGGAGCCGGGGAGCTGTTTTTT. Based on the CDR3 plus reference TRBV7-3 and TRBJ2-2, the full variable domain is GAGVSQTPSNKVTEKGKYVELRCDPISGHTALYWYRQSLGQGPEFLIYFQGTGAADDSGLPNDRFFAVRPEGSVSTLKIQRTERGDSAVYLCASSSMGRGAGELFFGEGSRLTVL.

This clonotype was counted a few times. The chain uses TRBV6-7 and TRBJ2-2; D is possibly TRBD1 (5 bases). TRBV6-7 is an open reading frame, and its role is uncertain. V was cut by 8 bases and J by 6 bases, with 10 bases left in between. This CDR3 has 12 residues. The CDR3 loop reads CASSGYAGELFF. The CDR3 DNA reads TGTGCCAGCTCAGGGTACGCCGGGGAGCTGTTTTTT.

This clonotype was observed a handful of times. The rearrangement links TRBV29-1 to TRBJ2-5, with 10 nucleotides matching TRBD1. With 1 base clipped from V and 2 bases from J, the junction kept 10 bases outside the gene matches. Germline loops: CDR1 SQVTM, CDR2 ANQGSEA. This CDR3 spans 17 amino acids. CDR3 protein: CSVEGSWDRGRQETQYF. CDR3 coding DNA: TGCAGCGTTGAAGGGTCGTGGGACAGGGGTCGGCAAGAGACCCAGTACTTC. Based on the CDR3 plus reference TRBV29-1 and TRBJ2-5, the full variable domain is SAVISQKPSRDICQRGTSLTIQCQVDSQVTMMFWYRQQPGQSLTLIATANQGSEATYESGFVIDKFPISRPNLTFSTLTVSNMSPEDSSIYLCSVEGSWDRGRQETQYFGPGTRLLVL.

The chain carries TRBV29-1 and TRBJ2-3; 7 bases map to TRBD2. With 4 bases clipped from V and 2 bases from J, the junction kept 9 bases outside the gene matches. From germline, CDR1 is SQVTM and CDR2 ANQGSEA. The length of the CDR3 is 15 residues. The CDR3 nucleotides are TGCAGCGTTGCGACGCGGGAGACCTCCACAGATACGCAGTATTTT. It codes for CSVATRETSTDTQYF.

In this sample, this clonotype turned up a few times. The V gene is TRBV19, the J gene TRBJ2-1, with 13 bases that match TRBD2. This CDR3 is built from 17 residues. The V gene's germline CDR1 is LNHDA and CDR2 SQIVND (reference sequence). With V trimmed by 3 bases and J by 3 bases, 5 bases remained unmatched. DNA for the CDR3: TGTGCCAGTAGTATGGAACTAGCGGGAGGGCTCTACAATGAGCAGTTCTTC. Translating gives CASSMELAGGLYNEQFF.

In this sample, this clonotype turned up many times. V usage is TRBV7-9 and J usage is TRBJ1-2; no reliable D call. There are 13 residues in the CDR3. V was clipped by 4 bases and J by 0 bases, with 6 bases between them. The V gene's germline CDR1 is SEHNR and CDR2 FQNEAQ (reference sequence). The CDR3 region is CASSYATNYGYTF. In DNA form, the CDR3 reads TGTGCCAGCAGCTACGCAACTAACTATGGCTACACCTTC.

J is TRBJ1-1 and V is TRBV20-1; TRBD1 is a possible D gene (5 bases). CDR3 length equals 15 residues. V was shortened by 0 bases and J by 0 bases, with 11 bases between the two germline ends. The germline CDR1 and CDR2 sequences are DFQATT and SNEGSKA (reference sequence). CDR3: CSARDSRGVNTEAFF. CDR3 coding DNA: TGCAGTGCTAGAGATTCCCGGGGGGTGAACACTGAAGCTTTCTTT.

This clonotype was seen a few times. V is TRBV29-1 and J is TRBJ1-1; TRBD1 agrees at 7 bases. The CDR3 is 13 residues long. The V segment lost 6 bases and the J segment 0 bases; nucleotides outside the gene matches: 4. From germline, CDR1 is SQVTM and CDR2 ANQGSEA. The CDR3 DNA is TGCAGCGTGGGACAGCTGATGAACACTGAAGCTTTCTTT. It encodes CSVGQLMNTEAFF.

J is TRBJ2-3 and V is TRBV10-3; D might be TRBD1 (6 bases). The CDR3 covers 13 residues. V lost 2 bases and J 5 bases, leaving 8 bases between the germline ends. Germline V gene data show CDR1 as ENHRY and CDR2 as SYGVKD. The CDR3 is CAISEPGVDTQYF. The CDR3 DNA is TGTGCCATCAGTGAGCCAGGGGTAGATACGCAGTATTTT.

This chain links TRBV9 with TRBJ1-2; possible D gene TRBD1, 6 bases. Germline lookup yields CDR1 SGDLS and CDR2 YYNGEE. This CDR3 comprises 16 residues. The germline V and J ends were trimmed by 3 bases and 4 bases, with 19 bases remaining between them. The DNA of the CDR3 is TGTGCCAGCAGCGCAACAGGGTTCCAAGGGGGCTATGGCTACACCTTC. Its protein product is CASSATGFQGGYGYTF.

This clonotype was recorded a few times. J is TRBJ2-1 and V is TRBV5-1; D perhaps matches TRBD1 (5 bases). The germline gives CDR1 SGHRS, CDR2 YFSETQ. The CDR3 extends over 12 amino acids. V dropped 3 bases and J dropped 10 bases, with 11 bases sitting between them. CDR3 DNA sequence: TGCGCCAGCAGCTCCTCTCCAGGGGAGCAGTTCTTC. Protein product: CASSSSPGEQFF.